This T cell receptor (beta chain) was profiled in a study of T cells in localized non-small cell lung cancer. The study, taken as a whole, reports: Sequencing was restricted to one tumor region; therefore, heterogeneity remains possible.

The data were produced by immunoSEQ multiplex PCR, yet TCRdb's version contains in-frame clones alone and is incomplete. The top ten hold nearly 20% of the sample, which has tens of thousands of clones, roughly 92% seen once. Germline V gives CDR1 MGHDK, CDR2 SYGVNS. The V and J ends lost 3 bases and 2 bases respectively, with 16 bases between them. This CDR3 is built from 16 residues. On this clone itself: The antigen is undetermined.

The rearrangement joins TRBV25-1 to TRBJ2-5; possible D gene TRBD1, 6 bases. Material: peripheral blood, obtained before any cancer treatment. The receptor's source is a man aged 40 to 75 with stage I lung adenocarcinoma. Written as DNA, the CDR3 is TGTGCCAGCAGTGATCCCCAACAGGGAAGGCAAGAGACCCAGTACTTC. Translation gives CASSDPQQGRQETQYF.